The 10 T cell receptor beta chains presented below share a single source sample, sequenced in a study of blood T cells in healthy people across ages. A second PCR, run for 7 to 11 cycles, used a sample-barcoded 5' primer plus a J-beta primer mix. TCRdb re-called the 5' RACE reads with MiXCR, one entry per CDR3 protein. The table includes about 1,500,000 distinct CDR3 sequences, around 42% detected once. The sequenced sample was blood. The receptors derive from a woman aged 18 to 35 in good health.

This clonotype has just a few counts. The V and J genes are TRBV27 and TRBJ1-2; no clear D gene. The V end lost 0 bases, the J end lost 8 bases, and 13 bases lay between the germline ends. Germline V CDR1 and CDR2: MNHEY, SMNVEV (reference sequence). This CDR3 contains 14 residues. The CDR3: CASSLSNGFDGYTF. DNA for the CDR3: TGTGCCAGCAGTTTATCGAACGGGTTCGACGGCTACACCTTC.

This rearrangement joins TRBV2 to TRBJ2-1; TRBD2 agrees at 12 bases. With V trimmed by 6 bases and J by 8 bases, 14 bases remained unmatched. The CDR3 runs 17 residues. Per germline, CDR1 SNHLY and CDR2 FYNNEI. This CDR3 reads CASRTLRTSGAQHEQFF. The CDR3 nucleotides are TGTGCCAGCAGGACTCTGAGGACTAGCGGGGCCCAACATGAGCAGTTCTTC.

This clonotype was observed a handful of times. This sequence joins TRBV6-2 or TRBV6-3 and TRBJ2-7; maybe TRBD1 (5 bases). There are 15 residues in the CDR3. In germline, CDR1 is MNHEY, CDR2 SVGEGT. Trimming pared 3 bases from V and 4 bases from J, leaving 16 bases between. Written as DNA, the CDR3 is TGTGCCAGCAGTTATCCCGCAAGCAGGGTTTACGAGCAGTACTTC. It specifies CASSYPASRVYEQYF.

This rearrangement joins TRBV6-5 to TRBJ2-3; 8 bases fit TRBD2. Germline CDR1 and CDR2: MNHEY and SVGAGI. The CDR3 totals 14 residues. The trim removed 2 bases at V and 11 bases at J, leaving 9 bases unmatched. In DNA, the CDR3 is TGTGCCAGCAGTTACGAGCGGGGGCGAAATAAGCAGTATTTT. As protein: CASSYERGRNKQYF.

This clonotype was seen a handful of times. V usage is TRBV21-1 and J usage is TRBJ2-3; the table calls TRBD2, which could not be checked here. TRBV21-1 is a documented pseudogene. The CDR3 spans 14 residues. The chain's CDR3 is CASSTRDFTDTQYF. The CDR3 nucleotides are TGTGCCAGCAGCACCCGGGACTTCACAGATACGCAGTATTTT.

The genes are TRBV3-1 and TRBJ1-5; D perhaps matches TRBD1 (6 bases). Germline CDR1 is LGHDT and CDR2 is YNNKEL (reference sequence). The CDR3 is 14 amino acids. Trimming cost V 0 bases and J 4 bases, with 7 bases left between them. The chain's CDR3 is CASSQEDRNQPQHF. For the CDR3, the DNA is TGTGCCAGCAGCCAAGAGGACAGAAATCAGCCCCAGCATTTT. The entire variable domain, with the rest obtained from reference TRBV3-1 and TRBJ1-5, is as follows: DTAVSQTPKYLVTQMGNDKSIKCEQNLGHDTMYWYKQDSKKFLKIMFSYNNKELIINETVPNRFSPKSPDKAHLNLHINSLELGDSAVYFCASSQEDRNQPQHFGDGTRLSIL.

The CDR3 loop is CSARALQGDPLGEQYF. The CDR3 DNA reads as TGCAGTGCTAGGGCCCTCCAAGGGGACCCGCTGGGTGAGCAGTACTTC. The chain is built from TRBV20-1 and TRBJ2-7, with D possibly called TRBD1 or TRBD2 (5 bases each). CDR3 size: 16 residues. The germline V gene encodes CDR1 DFQATT and CDR2 SNEGSKA (reference sequence). V lost 3 bases and J 7 bases, leaving 25 bases between the germline ends.

The V gene is TRBV4-1, the J gene TRBJ1-2, with D possibly being TRBD1 (5 bases). Germline-derived CDR1 and CDR2 are MGHRA and YSYEKL. The CDR3 is made up of 15 amino acids. V lost 1 base and J 3 bases, leaving 12 bases between the germline ends. For the CDR3, the DNA is TGCGCCAGCAGCCAAGCTCTCGCGGGGGACTATGGCTACACCTTC. As protein: CASSQALAGDYGYTF.

The count of this clonotype is one. V is TRBV2 and J is TRBJ2-1; 7 bases fit TRBD2. The better agreement between TRBJ2-7 and the DNA end casts doubt on the J call. This CDR3 has 17 residues. Germline CDR1 SNHLY, CDR2 FYNNEI. CDR3 coding DNA: TGTGCCAGCAGTGACTTGGGCGGGAGAAGACCCTACAATGAGCAGTACTTC. Encoded protein: CASSDLGGRRPYNEQYF.

This sequence joins TRBV7-8 and TRBJ2-2; 8 bases map to TRBD1. Germline CDR1 and CDR2: SGHVS and FQNEAQ. V was pared by 5 bases and J by 0 bases, with 5 bases of the junction left unmatched. The CDR3 loop spans 16 amino acids. The CDR3 coding sequence is TGTGCCAGCAGCGCCCGGACAGGGACGAACACCGGGGAGCTGTTTTTT. Protein sequence: CASSARTGTNTGELFF.